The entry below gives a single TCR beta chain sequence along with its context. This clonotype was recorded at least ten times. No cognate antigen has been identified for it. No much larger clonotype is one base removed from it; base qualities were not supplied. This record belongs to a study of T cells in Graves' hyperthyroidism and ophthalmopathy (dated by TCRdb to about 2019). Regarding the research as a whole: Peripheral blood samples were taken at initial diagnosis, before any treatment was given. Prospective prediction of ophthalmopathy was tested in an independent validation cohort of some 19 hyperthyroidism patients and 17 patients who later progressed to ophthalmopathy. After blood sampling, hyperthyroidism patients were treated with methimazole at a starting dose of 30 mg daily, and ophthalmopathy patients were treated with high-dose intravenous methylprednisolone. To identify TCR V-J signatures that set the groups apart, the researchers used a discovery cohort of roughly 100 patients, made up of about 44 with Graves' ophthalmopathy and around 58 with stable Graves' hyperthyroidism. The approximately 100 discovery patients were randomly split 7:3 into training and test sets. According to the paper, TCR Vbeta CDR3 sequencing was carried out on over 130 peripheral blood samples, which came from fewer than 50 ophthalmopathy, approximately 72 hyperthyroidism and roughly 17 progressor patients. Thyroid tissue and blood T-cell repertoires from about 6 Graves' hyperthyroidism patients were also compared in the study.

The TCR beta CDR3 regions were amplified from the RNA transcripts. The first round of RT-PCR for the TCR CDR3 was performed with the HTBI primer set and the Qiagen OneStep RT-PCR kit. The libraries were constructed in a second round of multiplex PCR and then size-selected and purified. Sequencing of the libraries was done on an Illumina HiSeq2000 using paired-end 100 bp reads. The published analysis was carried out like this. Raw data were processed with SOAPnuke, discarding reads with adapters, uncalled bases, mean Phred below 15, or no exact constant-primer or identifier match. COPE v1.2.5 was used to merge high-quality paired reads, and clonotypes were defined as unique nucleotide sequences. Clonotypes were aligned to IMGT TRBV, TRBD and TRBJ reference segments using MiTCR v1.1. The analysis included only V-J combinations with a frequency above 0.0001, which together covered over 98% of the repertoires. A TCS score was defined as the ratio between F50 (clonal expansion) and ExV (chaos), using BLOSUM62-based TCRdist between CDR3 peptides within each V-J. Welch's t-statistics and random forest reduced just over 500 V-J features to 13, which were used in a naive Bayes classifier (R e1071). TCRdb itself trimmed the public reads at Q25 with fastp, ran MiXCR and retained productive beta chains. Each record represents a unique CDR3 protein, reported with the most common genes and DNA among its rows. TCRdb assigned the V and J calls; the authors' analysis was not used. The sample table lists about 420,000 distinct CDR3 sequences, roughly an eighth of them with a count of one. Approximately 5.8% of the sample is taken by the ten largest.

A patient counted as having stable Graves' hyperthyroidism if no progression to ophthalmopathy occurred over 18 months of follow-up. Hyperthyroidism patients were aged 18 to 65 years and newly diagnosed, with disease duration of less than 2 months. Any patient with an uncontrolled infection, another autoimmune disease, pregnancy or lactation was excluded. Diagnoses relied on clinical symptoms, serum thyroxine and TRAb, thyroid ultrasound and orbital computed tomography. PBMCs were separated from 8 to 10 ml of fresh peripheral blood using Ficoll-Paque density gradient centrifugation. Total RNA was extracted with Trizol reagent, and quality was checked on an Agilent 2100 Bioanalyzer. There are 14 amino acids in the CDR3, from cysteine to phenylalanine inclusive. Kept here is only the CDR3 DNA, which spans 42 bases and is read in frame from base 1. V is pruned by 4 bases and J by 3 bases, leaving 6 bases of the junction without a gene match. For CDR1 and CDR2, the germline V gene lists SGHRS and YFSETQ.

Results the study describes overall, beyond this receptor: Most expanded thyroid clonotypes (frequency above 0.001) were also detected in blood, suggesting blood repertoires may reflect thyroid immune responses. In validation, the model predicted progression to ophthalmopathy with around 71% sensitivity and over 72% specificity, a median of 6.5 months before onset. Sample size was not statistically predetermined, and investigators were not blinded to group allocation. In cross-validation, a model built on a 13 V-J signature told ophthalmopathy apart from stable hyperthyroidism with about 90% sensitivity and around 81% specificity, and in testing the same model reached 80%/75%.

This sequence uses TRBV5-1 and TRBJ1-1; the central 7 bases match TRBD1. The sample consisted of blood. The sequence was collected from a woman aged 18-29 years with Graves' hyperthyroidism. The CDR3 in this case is CASSLGQTYTEAFF. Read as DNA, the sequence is TGCGCCAGCAGCCTGGGACAGACCTACACTGAAGCTTTCTTT.